This T cell receptor beta chain was observed in a study of read filtering for tumor transcriptome and immune sequencing. Per germline, CDR1 SGHNT and CDR2 YYREEE (reference sequence). V was cut by 5 bases and J by 2 bases, with 14 bases left in between. The CDR3 length is 14 residues. This library used roughly 370 ng RNA and molecular barcoded adaptors spanning alpha/delta and beta/gamma chains. TCRdb independently ran MiXCR on the reads; one entry per CDR3 protein. Among 75,000 to 95,000 distinct CDR3 sequences listed, approximately 21% were seen once. Overall study results and limits: The sorted CD138-negative fraction was a mixed bone marrow immune population, not purified T cells. Correlation between methods rose after single-read clonotypes were removed.

This clonotype was seen a few times. Its specificity is unknown. The source of this sequence is a donor aged 40 or older with multiple myeloma. Sequenced material: a population of CD138-negative cells sorted from bone marrow. The gene calls are TRBV5-4 and TRBJ2-7, with TRBD1 as a possible D gene (6 bases). The CDR3 region is CASRPGQSTYEQYF. CDR3 coding DNA: TGTGCCAGCAGGCCAGGACAGTCTACCTACGAGCAGTACTTC. The whole variable domain, filled in from reference TRBV5-4 and TRBJ2-7, reads ETGVTQSPTHLIKTRGQQVTLRCSSQSGHNTVSWYQQALGQGPQFIFQYYREEENGRGNFPPRFSGLQFPNYSSELNVNALELDDSALYLCASRPGQSTYEQYFGPGTRLTVT.